This record covers a single TCR beta chain. Its antigen is undetermined. Using immunoSEQ multiplex PCR, the repertoire was profiled, and TCRdb retains in-frame clones only, with some absent. The repertoire consists of fewer than 85,000 clones, with about 88% occurring once and the leading ten covering 4.2%. This specimen belongs to a study of T cell responses to AZD1222 COVID-19 vaccine. Study results and caveats: Recipients of two AZD1222 doses showed rising Spike-specific TCR breadth and depth. Sampled repertoires all dated from after the peak T cell response. The donor group comprised mostly white British people and more females; the analysis possibly underestimated clonal diversity.

The CDR3 has 14 amino acids. V was pared by 8 bases and J by 2 bases, with 6 bases of the junction left unmatched. Germline-derived CDR1 and CDR2 are ENHRY and SYGVKD. This chain links TRBV10-3 with TRBJ1-1; TRBD1 aligns across 9 bases. This receptor was obtained from an adult in good health. Sequences were derived from peripheral blood, sampled on day 0 of AZD1222 vaccination. Here the CDR3 reads CAIGGGQGNTEAFF. CDR3 nucleotides: TGTGCCATCGGTGGGGGACAGGGAAACACTGAAGCTTTCTTT.